The 13 T cell receptor beta chains in this list originate from one sample, sequenced in a study of technical replicates of blood from a few donors. The data were produced by immunoSEQ multiplex PCR, yet TCRdb's version contains in-frame clones alone and is incomplete. Altogether 11,000 to 15,000 clones are present, over 70% being singletons, with the ten largest covering approximately 11%. Sequenced: PBMCs. These receptor sequences come from a human donor in good health.

This clone has just a few counts. The chain employs TRBV5-4 and TRBJ2-4, with D tentatively TRBD2 (6 bases). The CDR3 is 14 residues long. V was pared by 3 bases and J by 7 bases, with 14 bases between. Germline CDR1 is SGHNT and CDR2 is YYREEE (reference sequence). CDR3 in DNA: TGTGCCAGCAGCTCCCGGGACTGGGGTAACATTCAGTACTTC. The encoded protein is CASSSRDWGNIQYF.

The J gene is TRBJ2-5, the V gene TRBV7-9, with TRBD1 as a possible D gene (5 bases). The germline gives CDR1 SEHNR, CDR2 FQNEAQ (reference sequence). V lost 4 bases and J 2 bases, leaving 11 bases between the germline ends. The CDR3 is 14 residues long. The CDR3 region is CASSSDTKQETQYF. In DNA, the CDR3 is TGTGCCAGCAGCTCGGACACCAAACAAGAGACCCAGTACTTC.

The chain employs TRBV2 and TRBJ1-3; the D is unclear. The germline V gene has CDR1 SNHLY and CDR2 FYNNEI. The CDR3 extends over 12 amino acids. V was cut by 8 bases and J by 8 bases, with 13 bases left in between. In DNA form, the CDR3 reads TGTGCCAGCCGTGGCGAGGTAGACACCATATATTTT. Its translation is CASRGEVDTIYF.

The rearrangement uses TRBV18 and TRBJ2-7; 8 bases are a match to TRBD2. J lost 0 bases, V lost 3 bases, and 4 bases had no gene match. The CDR3 is 15 amino acids. In germline, CDR1 is KGHSH, CDR2 LQKENI. This chain's CDR3 is CASSPTLADSYEQYF. The CDR3, as DNA: TGTGCCAGCTCACCGACACTAGCGGACTCCTACGAGCAGTACTTC.

The chain joins TRBV2 to TRBJ2-7; TRBD2 matches at 10 bases. Trimming at V came to 7 bases and at J to 1 base, leaving 4 bases not matched to a gene. The CDR3 runs to 14 residues. Germline V CDR1 and CDR2: SNHLY, FYNNEI. The CDR3: CASTLTSGSYEQYF. CDR3 nucleotide sequence: TGTGCCAGCACCCTGACTAGCGGGTCCTACGAGCAGTACTTC. The variable domain in full, completed from reference TRBV2 and TRBJ2-7, reads EPEVTQTPSHQVTQMGQEVILRCVPISNHLYFYWYRQILGQKVEFLVSFYNNEISEKSEIFDDQFSVERPDGSNFTLKIRSTKLEDSAMYFCASTLTSGSYEQYFGPGTRLTVT.

The chain joins TRBV9 to TRBJ1-3; D is undetermined. Trimming pared 0 bases from V and 4 bases from J, leaving 11 bases between. The CDR3 contains 15 residues. Per the germline V gene, CDR1 is SGDLS and CDR2 is YYNGEE. The CDR3 region has the DNA TGTGCCAGCAGCGTAGATCCCAGTTCGGGAAACACCATATATTTT. Its translation: CASSVDPSSGNTIYF.

The gene calls are TRBV9 and TRBJ2-2; 9 bases line up with TRBD2. The germline V gene has CDR1 SGDLS and CDR2 YYNGEE. This CDR3 comprises 17 residues. The trim removed 4 bases at V and 0 bases at J, leaving 7 bases unmatched. The DNA for the CDR3 is TGTGCCAGCAGCCCCACGAGCGGGAGGACGAACACCGGGGAGCTGTTTTTT. This sequence encodes CASSPTSGRTNTGELFF.

The chain joins TRBV28 to TRBJ2-7; 7 bases match TRBD2. V shed 3 bases and J 0 bases; nucleotides not matched to a gene: 5. CDR1 and CDR2 (germline): MDHEN, SYDVKM. The CDR3 runs to 15 residues. The CDR3 DNA follows: TGTGCCAGCAGTTTCGCTAGCGGCAGCTCCTACGAGCAGTACTTC. Protein: CASSFASGSSYEQYF.

V is TRBV28 and J is TRBJ1-5; D ambiguous. Germline V lookup: CDR1 MDHEN, CDR2 SYDVKM. V gave up 4 bases and J gave up 3 bases, with 4 bases separating them. The CDR3 is 12 amino acids. In DNA form, the CDR3 reads TGTGCCAGCAGTTCTTTCAATCAGCCCCAGCATTTT. Translated, it gives CASSSFNQPQHF.

The chain links TRBV25-1 to TRBJ2-2; D is possibly TRBD1 (6 bases). V was shortened by 6 bases and J by 1 base, with 18 bases between the two germline ends. The CDR3 loop spans 17 amino acids. Germline assignment: CDR1 MGHDK and CDR2 SYGVNS. The CDR3 DNA follows: TGTGCCAGCAGGGATAACAGGGAAACGTTGAACACCGGGGAGCTGTTTTTT. Translating gives CASRDNRETLNTGELFF.

This clone was seen a handful of times. V gene TRBV11-2 combines with J gene TRBJ2-1; D possibly corresponds to TRBD2 (6 bases). This CDR3 contains 14 residues. Between the trimmed V and J ends, which lost 3 bases and 8 bases, there was a span of 14 bases. Per germline, CDR1 SGHAT and CDR2 FQNNGV. The CDR3 here is CASSFGRLLDEQFF. In DNA form, the CDR3 reads TGTGCCAGCAGCTTCGGGAGACTTTTGGATGAGCAGTTCTTC.

V is TRBV19 and J is TRBJ1-2; 9 bases line up with TRBD1. Per the germline V gene, CDR1 is LNHDA and CDR2 is SQIVND (reference sequence). V was clipped by 6 bases and J by 8 bases; unmatched bases: 7. The CDR3 length is 13 residues. CDR3 in amino acids: CASSPRTGAGYTF. The CDR3 bases are TGTGCCAGTAGCCCTAGGACAGGGGCGGGCTACACCTTC.

The chain uses TRBV7-2 and TRBJ2-7; D may be TRBD2 (5 bases). The CDR3 spans 14 residues. In germline, CDR1 is SGHTA, CDR2 FQGNSA. Between the trimmed V and J ends, which lost 4 bases and 3 bases, there was a span of 13 bases. The CDR3 region is CASSSPGGSYEQYF. In DNA form, the CDR3 reads TGTGCCAGCAGCTCTCCCGGAGGCAGCTACGAGCAGTACTTC.